The clone carrying this TCR beta chain was recorded at least ten times. The sample originates from a study of T cells in Graves' hyperthyroidism and ophthalmopathy. The TCR beta CDR3 regions underwent amplification using RNA transcripts as the source. Researchers ran a first-round RT-PCR on the TCR CDR3 using the HTBI primer set. TCRdb fed the multiplex PCR reads into MiXCR, producing one record per CDR3 protein. The sample includes some 700,000 distinct CDR3 sequences, around 16% of them seen just once. CDR1 and CDR2 (germline): SEHNR, FQNEAQ (reference sequence). CDR3 length: 15 residues. Trimming cost V 5 bases and J 5 bases; bases outside gene matches: 9.

This rearrangement joins TRBV7-9 to TRBJ1-1, with 9 bases identical to TRBD1. The sample consisted of blood. The sequence was obtained from a man between 45 and 60 years old with Graves' hyperthyroidism. CDR3 sequence: CASSGYRGQETEAFF. The CDR3 coding sequence is TGTGCCAGCAGCGGCTACAGGGGGCAAGAAACTGAAGCTTTCTTT.